This T cell receptor beta chain is from a study of blood T cell repertoires in COVID-19. Study information: In each case, the material was cDNA or gDNA derived from T cells, B-cell-depleted T cells, or PBMCs.

This table comes from immunoSEQ multiplex PCR, and its TCRdb copy is limited to in-frame clones, with some not included. This sample carries approximately 260,000 clones, over 75% of them seen once, and the ten largest clones take 2.1%. Sequenced input: peripheral blood. This TCR was sampled from a woman aged 35 to 49 who had recovered from COVID-19.

The CDR3 nucleotides read TGTGCCAGCAGTACAGGGGGTGTTGATGAAAAACTGTTTTTT. It translates to CASSTGGVDEKLFF. The gene calls are TRBV11-2 and TRBJ1-4; the match to TRBD1 covers 8 bases. V trimming: 6 bases; J trimming: 6 bases; junction bases outside the gene matches: 6. The CDR3 is made up of 14 amino acids. Germline values: CDR1 SGHAT, CDR2 FQNNGV.